These 26 T cell receptor beta chains originate from one sample sequenced in a study of PD-L1 blockade in urothelial cancer. The protocol was immunoSEQ multiplex PCR, while the TCRdb copy is restricted to in-frame clones and leaves out a portion. The sample comprises 55,000 to 70,000 clones, roughly 84% of which are singletons, and under 3.5% rests with the top ten. This material consisted of PBMCs, taken around atezolizumab (anti-PD-L1) treatment. These receptors were taken from a man aged 50-59 years with urothelial cancer.

The chain is built from TRBV4-1 and TRBJ2-5; 10 nucleotides line up with TRBD2. This CDR3 comprises 17 residues. CDR1 is MGHRA, CDR2 YSYEKL, per germline. Trimming at V came to 0 bases and at J to 5 bases, leaving 9 bases not matched to a gene. The CDR3 DNA sequence: TGCGCCAGCAGCCAAGATTGGCTAGCGGGAGCGGGGGAGACCCAGTACTTC. It encodes CASSQDWLAGAGETQYF.

The chain links TRBV18 to TRBJ2-3; D remains ambiguous. From germline, CDR1 is KGHSH and CDR2 LQKENI. V was cut by 6 bases and J by 2 bases, with 9 bases left in between. The CDR3 spans 13 residues. DNA for the CDR3: TGTGCCAGCTCTCTAACCCACACAGATACGCAGTATTTT. This encodes CASSLTHTDTQYF.

This sequence joins TRBV28 and TRBJ2-5; the D gene is possibly TRBD2 (5 bases). The CDR3 loop spans 14 amino acids. CDR1 is MDHEN and CDR2 is SYDVKM in the germline V gene. The V end lost 2 bases, the J end lost 5 bases, and 12 bases lay between the germline ends. CDR3 nucleotide sequence: TGTGCCAGCAGTTTACCTCTAGCTGGCGAGACCCAGTACTTC. Encoded protein: CASSLPLAGETQYF.

This clone occurred a few times. The J gene is TRBJ2-2, the V gene TRBV6-4, with 12 bases aligning to TRBD2. Germline assignment: CDR1 MRHNA and CDR2 SNTAGT. The trim removed 4 bases at V and 4 bases at J, leaving 1 base unmatched. The CDR3 totals 15 residues. CDR3 coding DNA: TGTGCCAGCAGTGCGACTAGCGGGAGCACCGGGGAGCTGTTTTTT. Translation: CASSATSGSTGELFF.

The chain combines TRBV27 with TRBJ1-1; possibly TRBD1 for D (5 bases). CDR3 length: 14 residues. Per germline, CDR1 MNHEY and CDR2 SMNVEV (reference sequence). Trimming cost V 3 bases and J 5 bases, with 13 bases left between them. The chain's CDR3 is CASSLTRVRTEAFF. In nucleotides, the CDR3 is TGTGCCAGCAGTTTGACCAGGGTTAGGACTGAAGCTTTCTTT.

Only a few counts were recorded for this clone. This sequence joins TRBV10-3 and TRBJ2-5; no definite D call. CDR3 length: 14 residues. CDR1 is ENHRY and CDR2 is SYGVKD in the germline V gene. V was clipped by 4 bases and J by 5 bases, with 14 bases between them. The CDR3 is CAISAVQTKETQYF. Written as DNA, the CDR3 is TGTGCCATCAGTGCAGTCCAAACCAAGGAGACCCAGTACTTC.

The chain combines TRBV27 with TRBJ2-1, with TRBD2 matching 9 bases. The CDR3 loop spans 15 amino acids. V shed 1 base, J shed 8 bases, and the junction held 6 bases outside the gene matches. In germline, CDR1 is MNHEY, CDR2 SMNVEV (reference sequence). The CDR3 nucleotides are TGTGCCAGCAGTTTATTCCTAGCGGGAAACTATGAGCAGTTCTTC. Amino acid sequence: CASSLFLAGNYEQFF.

In its sample, this clone was seen once. The V gene is TRBV7-9, the J gene TRBJ1-4; D gene ambiguous. This CDR3 spans 14 amino acids. Germline CDR1 is SEHNR and CDR2 is FQNEAQ (reference sequence). The germline V and J ends were trimmed by 5 bases and 4 bases, with 11 bases remaining between them. The CDR3 loop is CASSPDGGNEKLFF. The CDR3 nucleotides are TGTGCCAGCAGCCCGGACGGAGGTAATGAAAAACTGTTTTTT. Full variable domain (missing parts from reference TRBV7-9 and TRBJ1-4): DTGVSQNPRHKITKRGQNVTFRCDPISEHNRLYWYRQTLGQGPEFLTYFQNEAQLEKSRLLSDRFSAERPKGSFSTLEIQRTEQGDSAMYLCASSPDGGNEKLFFGSGTQLSVL.

The CDR3 DNA reads TGTGCCAGCAGTTTCCTAGCGGGGTACGAGCAGTACTTC. Translating it yields CASSFLAGYEQYF. J is TRBJ2-7 and V is TRBV28; TRBD2 agrees at 9 bases. From germline, CDR1 is MDHEN and CDR2 SYDVKM. The V segment lost 3 bases and the J segment 4 bases; nucleotides outside the gene matches: 1. This CDR3 has 13 residues.

The chain recombines TRBV5-5 with TRBJ2-3, with D possibly TRBD2 on 5 matching bases. The ends were cut back, 4 bases at V and 0 bases at J, with 15 bases in the middle. Germline CDR1 and CDR2: SGHKS and YYEKEE (reference sequence). There are 16 residues in the CDR3. CDR3 DNA: TGTGCCAGCAGCACAGTTAGTTGGACTAGCACAGATACGCAGTATTTT. Protein: CASSTVSWTSTDTQYF.

The rearrangement joins TRBV25-1 to TRBJ1-3; D gene uncertain. The V gene lost 1 base and the J gene lost 0 bases, with 10 bases spanning the gap. The length of the CDR3 is 16 residues. Germline values: CDR1 MGHDK, CDR2 SYGVNS. This CDR3 reads CASSESWAGSGNTIYF. CDR3 coding DNA: TGTGCCAGCAGTGAATCATGGGCCGGCTCTGGAAACACCATATATTTT.

This clone was seen only a few times. This sequence joins TRBV6-5 and TRBJ2-7; TRBD2 agrees at 9 bases. The V and J ends lost 0 bases and 5 bases, in that order; junction bases with no gene match: 5. The CDR3 has 15 residues. Germline values: CDR1 MNHEY, CDR2 SVGAGI. The CDR3 reads CASSYSSGSSHEQYF. The DNA of the CDR3 is TGTGCCAGCAGTTACTCTAGCGGGAGTTCCCACGAGCAGTACTTC.

This rearrangement joins TRBV29-1 to TRBJ1-1; maybe TRBD1 (6 bases). The germline V gene has CDR1 SQVTM and CDR2 ANQGSEA. CDR3 length equals 12 residues. The CDR3 reads CSGGDRTDEAFF. CDR3 nucleotide sequence: TGCAGTGGTGGCGACAGGACTGATGAAGCTTTCTTT.

The chain carries TRBV28 and TRBJ1-2; tentative D call: TRBD1 (5 bases). V gave up 8 bases and J gave up 8 bases, with 15 bases separating them. Germline CDR1 reads MDHEN; CDR2 reads SYDVKM. This CDR3 is built from 12 residues. The CDR3 loop is CASPGFSEGYTF. In DNA form, the CDR3 reads TGTGCCAGCCCAGGGTTCTCGGAGGGCTACACCTTC.

The chain combines TRBV5-8 with TRBJ1-2, with D perhaps matching TRBD1 (5 bases). This CDR3 comprises 15 residues. The V end was cut by 0 bases, the J end by 0 bases, with 9 bases between. Germline CDR1 and CDR2: SGHTS and YDEGEE. Here the CDR3 reads CASSLGQLANYGYTF. The CDR3 DNA sequence: TGTGCCAGCAGCTTGGGACAGTTAGCTAACTATGGCTACACCTTC.

The chain recombines TRBV5-1 with TRBJ1-2, with 8 bases fitting TRBD1. The CDR3 spans 15 residues. V was pared by 0 bases and J by 8 bases, with 9 bases of the junction left unmatched. Per germline, CDR1 SGHRS and CDR2 YFSETQ. CDR3 coding DNA: TGCGCCAGCAGCTTGGGCGGGACAGGAAAACTGGGCTACACCTTC. Protein product: CASSLGGTGKLGYTF.

The chain couples TRBV27 to TRBJ2-2, with 7 nucleotides matching TRBD2. The J segment lost 4 bases and the V segment lost 5 bases, leaving 13 bases of the junction unmatched. The CDR3 spans 17 residues. Germline CDR1 MNHEY, CDR2 SMNVEV (reference sequence). CDR3 DNA: TGTGCCAGCAGTACAACCCGGACTAGTCTTATCACCGGGGAGCTGTTTTTT. The encoded protein is CASSTTRTSLITGELFF.

The table lists this clone with a count of one. This chain uses TRBV18 with TRBJ2-1; D not resolved. V was pared by 4 bases and J by 7 bases, with 11 bases between. Germline assignment: CDR1 KGHSH and CDR2 LQKENI. The CDR3 is made up of 13 amino acids. As DNA, the CDR3 is TGTGCCAGCTCACAAACGACGGGTAATGAGCAGTTCTTC. Translated, it gives CASSQTTGNEQFF.

This clone was picked up one time. The DNA for the CDR3 is TGTGCCTGGAGAGCGGGATGGGAGACCCAGTACTTC. Translating it yields CAWRAGWETQYF. This chain joins TRBV30 and TRBJ2-5; 7 bases match TRBD2. Germline CDR1 reads GTSNPN; CDR2 reads SVGIG (reference sequence). The CDR3 consists of 12 residues. The trim removed 3 bases at V and 5 bases at J, leaving 3 bases unmatched.

The chain couples TRBV7-6 to TRBJ2-1; 8 bases are shared with TRBD2. From germline, CDR1 is SGHVS and CDR2 FNYEAQ. CDR3 length equals 19 residues. Germline trimming cut 1 base from V and 9 bases from J; bases unmatched to any gene: 20. The CDR3 loop is CASSLVGTGGNSGNGEQFF. For the CDR3, the DNA is TGTGCCAGCAGCTTAGTAGGTACTGGGGGCAATAGCGGGAACGGTGAGCAGTTCTTC.

This sequence joins TRBV29-1 and TRBJ1-3, with 7 bases matching TRBD1. CDR1 and CDR2 from the germline V gene are SQVTM and ANQGSEA. Unmatched junction bases numbered 2, after V lost 4 bases and J lost 5 bases. The CDR3 extends over 12 amino acids. This CDR3 reads CSVGQGRNTIYF. The CDR3 DNA reads as TGCAGCGTTGGACAGGGTCGAAACACCATATATTTT.

This clone was detected once. V and J are TRBV5-1 and TRBJ2-3; 8 nucleotides match TRBD1. The CDR3 runs 14 residues. CDR1 is SGHRS, CDR2 YFSETQ, per germline. J gave up 3 bases and V 4 bases, and 4 bases lay outside the gene matches. The CDR3 is CASSPRDRTDTQYF. CDR3 nucleotide sequence: TGCGCCAGCAGCCCCCGGGACAGGACAGATACGCAGTATTTT.

This chain links TRBV28 with TRBJ1-2; perhaps TRBD1 as D (5 bases). This CDR3 is built from 14 residues. Trimming shortened V by 5 bases and J by 7 bases, and 17 bases separated the two germline ends. Germline CDR1 and CDR2: MDHEN and SYDVKM. This chain's CDR3 is CASSKGRGTSGYTF. CDR3 bases: TGTGCCAGCAGTAAAGGTAGGGGTACCAGTGGCTACACCTTC.

The rearrangement links TRBV27 to TRBJ2-3; 9 positions agree with TRBD2. There are 16 residues in the CDR3. Germline loops: CDR1 MNHEY, CDR2 SMNVEV (reference sequence). V trimming: 0 bases; J trimming: 5 bases; junction bases outside the gene matches: 6. CDR3 nucleotide sequence: TGTGCCAGCAGTTTATCCGTAGCGGGAGTGGGAGATACGCAGTATTTT. As protein: CASSLSVAGVGDTQYF.

The chain carries TRBV6-1 and TRBJ1-2; a weak D match, TRBD1 (5 bases). This CDR3 contains 15 residues. V lost 3 bases to trimming and J lost 2 bases, with 13 bases between them. Germline values: CDR1 MNHNS, CDR2 SASEGT. The CDR3 DNA is TGTGCCAGCAGTGACAGAAATGGGGCAAACTATGGCTACACCTTC. Protein product: CASSDRNGANYGYTF.

The chain couples TRBV29-1 to TRBJ2-3, with D unclear. Trimming stripped 8 bases from V and 6 bases from J, with 12 bases between. Germline V lookup: CDR1 SQVTM, CDR2 ANQGSEA. The CDR3 runs 11 residues. Here the CDR3 DNA reads TGCAGCACCCTACCCGCGGATACGCAGTATTTT. Translated: CSTLPADTQYF.